One TCR beta chain is described in this entry. Its matching antigen is unknown. The sample is drawn from a study of cytomegalovirus exposure and HLA in healthy donors. Regarding the study as a whole: The study had only CMV serostatus as immune exposure information. In a later analysis, TCR beta V- and J-gene trimming showed a link to a missense DCLRE1C variant. A later examination showed that TCR association rates differed by HLA locus, with DRB1 most and HLA-C fewest.

The ends were cut back, 5 bases at V and 7 bases at J, with 17 bases in the middle. The CDR3 spans 14 residues. Germline CDR1 reads LNHDA; CDR2 reads SQIVND (reference sequence). In the PCR, 60 Vbeta and 13 Jbeta primers were used. Sequencing was performed with immunoSEQ multiplex PCR; in TCRdb, only in-frame clones are kept and a portion is missing. The sample contains some 150,000 clones, 80% of which appear only once. The sample taken for sequencing was PBMCs. The chain recombines TRBV19 with TRBJ1-2, with D possibly matching TRBD1 (5 bases). The clonotype was recovered from a woman in her forties or fifties in good health and CMV-seronegative. CDR3 amino acids: CASSSGYRRVGYTF. CDR3 nucleotides: TGTGCCAGTAGTTCCGGGTACCGCAGGGTTGGCTACACCTTC.